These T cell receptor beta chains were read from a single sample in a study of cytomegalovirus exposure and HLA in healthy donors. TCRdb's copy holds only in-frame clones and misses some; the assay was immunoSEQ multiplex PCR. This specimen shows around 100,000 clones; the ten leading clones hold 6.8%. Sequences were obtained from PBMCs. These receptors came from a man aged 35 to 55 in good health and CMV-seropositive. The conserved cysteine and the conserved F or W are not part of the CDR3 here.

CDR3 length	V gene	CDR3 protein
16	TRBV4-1	ASSQEDRQGRRTGELF
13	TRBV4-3	ASSLTLPGTGGTF
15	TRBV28	ASSPPGDSYPYNEQF
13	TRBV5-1	ASSLADGTSYEQY
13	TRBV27	ASSQTPRGSQPQH
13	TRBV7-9	ASSLVVRGGETQY
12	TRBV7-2	ASSISGSLAEQY
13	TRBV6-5	ASGPGGRVGYEQY
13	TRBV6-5	ASSTTSAGSYEQY
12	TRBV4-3	ASSQNSASYEQY
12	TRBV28	ASSFTGSYQPQH
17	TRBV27	ASSPRRPRTSGKVDTQY
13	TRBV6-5	ASSYGSSITGELF
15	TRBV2	ASSRTGGLEANYGYT
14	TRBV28	ASTPRVRVGNQPQH
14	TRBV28	ASTRLGLAGYNEQF
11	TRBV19	ASSMDRSYEQY
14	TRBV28	ASSFPTSGTGYEQY
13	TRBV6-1	ASTVLAGGTDTQY
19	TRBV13	ASSLTEPGLSGLAAQIRQY
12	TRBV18	ASSPTTVRETQY
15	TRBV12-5	ASGLFQLAGPYNEQF
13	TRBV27	ASSPAGGRADGYT
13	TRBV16	ASSQPGERGEKLF
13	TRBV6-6	ASRGAGGFADTQY
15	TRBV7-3	ASSSSKDGRATGELF
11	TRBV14	ASSQYQRGGYT
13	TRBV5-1	ASSPTGTAPDEQF
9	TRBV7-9	ASSPDNEQF
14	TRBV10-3	AISDHSGGDNYGYT
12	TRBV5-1	ASTTRTGMNEQY
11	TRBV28	ASSIGGNYGYT
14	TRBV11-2	ASSLTGQSNTGELF
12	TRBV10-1	ASSRTRGSYEQY
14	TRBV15	ATSNPGEGLNTEAF
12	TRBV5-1	ASSATTSSFEQF
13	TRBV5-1	ASSLERGATGELF
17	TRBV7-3	ASSLIDGGQGSDTGELF
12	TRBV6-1	ASSESSGSYEQY
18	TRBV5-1	ASSVPGAVLTSGTQETQY
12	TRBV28	ASASMGAVHEQY
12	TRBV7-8	ASAGAGGLDEQF
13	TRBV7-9	AIGEGQGWPDTQY
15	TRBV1	TSSQDRRASGANVLT
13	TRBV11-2	ASSSYVGGGEKLF
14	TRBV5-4	ASSLESLAVYNEQF
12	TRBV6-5	ASRPFLVTGELF
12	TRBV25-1	ASSEFGQGTEAF
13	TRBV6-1	ASVSNGYGGYGYT
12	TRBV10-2	ASNLAGAYNEQF